The source of this TCR beta chain is a study of beta chain features in type 1 diabetes. The junction had 2 bases not matched to a gene; V was cut back by 5 bases and J by 2 bases. The germline CDR1 and CDR2 sequences are SEHNR and FQNEAQ (reference sequence). CDR3 length: 13 residues. Remarks on this clone: The antigen is not known.

Overall study findings and caveats: Fewer insertions but more deletions were seen at VDJ junctions in type 1 diabetes patients. Among patients with Type 1 diabetes, TCRB CDR3s were moderately but significantly shorter in every one of the four CD4+ subsets. Although PCR might favor shorter templates, it would do so equally in patients and controls.

Expressed TCRB transcripts were sequenced, since all the RNA that had been isolated was reverse transcribed. Some clones are missing from TCRdb's copy, which holds only in-frame ones; the method was immunoSEQ multiplex PCR. The data show about 660,000 clones, 11% to 15% seen once. Sequenced material: naive CD4+ T cells from blood. This receptor was obtained from a man younger than 35 with type 1 diabetes. The chain employs TRBV7-9 and TRBJ2-5; 7 nucleotides match TRBD2. The CDR3 coding sequence is TGTGCCAGCAGCCGTAGCGGGCAAGAGACCCAGTACTTC. The encoded protein is CASSRSGQETQYF.